The next 13 T cell receptor beta chains were all read from a single sample in a study of Ad26.COV2.S vaccination and SARS-CoV-2 variants (dated by TCRdb to the early 2020s). The library was built by means of the immunoSEQ multiplex PCR assay. TCRdb took over this immuneACCESS table, retaining in-frame rearrangements with V and J assigned. Such tables are incomplete; in checked studies, under half of the missing clones stem from an unresolved V gene, and the remainder is unexplained. A total of around 320,000 clones appear in this sample, 80% to 90% of them only once. The top ten clonotypes cover about 3% of the sample. Sample treatment or condition, as interpreted from the label and publication: some 19 received Ad26.COV2.S at low or high dose, single or two shots; about five received placebo; per-sample allocation not given. For vaccine and placebo recipients, repertoires were sequenced using samples collected on day 63 after the first injection.

The sequencing here drew on peripheral blood, taken in a trial of Ad26.COV2.S vaccine versus placebo. These TCRs come from a person between 18 and 59 years old who received the Ad26.COV2.S COVID-19 vaccine or a placebo.

The chain joins TRBV6-4 to TRBJ2-2; tentative D call: TRBD1 (6 bases). Trimming cost V 4 bases and J 3 bases, with 15 bases left between them. Germline loops: CDR1 MRHNA, CDR2 SNTAGT. The CDR3 contains 16 residues. The DNA for the CDR3 is TGTGCCAGCAGTGTCACAGGGCTTCCCTACACCGGGGAGCTGTTTTTT. This gives the protein CASSVTGLPYTGELFF.

The chain uses TRBV7-9 and TRBJ1-4; 7 bases match TRBD1. Germline CDR1 is SEHNR and CDR2 is FQNEAQ (reference sequence). V lost 5 bases to trimming and J lost 10 bases; unmatched junction nucleotides: 10. There are 14 residues in the CDR3. The CDR3 sequence is CASSRTGEWGKLFF. The CDR3 nucleotides read TGTGCCAGCAGCCGGACAGGAGAATGGGGAAAACTGTTTTTT.

The gene calls are TRBV7-9 and TRBJ1-1; D is perhaps TRBD1 (6 bases). With 3 bases removed from V and 4 bases from J, the gap between germline ends came to 9 bases. In germline, CDR1 is SEHNR, CDR2 FQNEAQ (reference sequence). The CDR3 has 13 amino acids. The CDR3 nucleotides are TGTGCCAGCAGCTTTCAGGGGCTCACTGAAGCTTTCTTT. Protein product: CASSFQGLTEAFF.

The chain recombines TRBV7-3 with TRBJ1-1; D might be TRBD1 (5 bases). The CDR3 covers 15 residues. The germline V gene encodes CDR1 SGHTA and CDR2 FQGTGA. V dropped 0 bases and J dropped 1 base, with 9 bases sitting between them. CDR3 sequence: CASSLTAGRNTEAFF. The CDR3 DNA reads TGTGCCAGCAGCTTAACGGCAGGGAGGAACACTGAAGCTTTCTTT. The full variable domain, in which reference TRBV7-3 and TRBJ1-1 provide the parts outside the CDR3, is GAGVSQTPSNKVTEKGKYVELRCDPISGHTALYWYRQSLGQGPEFLIYFQGTGAADDSGLPNDRFFAVRPEGSVSTLKIQRTERGDSAVYLCASSLTAGRNTEAFFGQGTRLTVV.

In its sample, this clone was seen many times. This rearrangement joins TRBV6-6 to TRBJ1-5; 7 nucleotides match TRBD1. V was clipped by 8 bases and J by 2 bases; unmatched bases: 9. The V gene's germline CDR1 is MNHNY and CDR2 SVGAGI (reference sequence). CDR3 length: 15 residues. The chain's CDR3 is CASLSRGGGNQPQHF. For the CDR3, the DNA is TGTGCCAGCCTCTCAAGAGGGGGCGGCAATCAGCCCCAGCATTTT.

The chain is built from TRBV6-2 or TRBV6-3 and TRBJ2-3; 11 nucleotides line up with TRBD2. CDR1 is MNHEY and CDR2 is SVGEGT in the germline V gene. V gave up 5 bases and J gave up 3 bases; unmatched junction bases: 7. The CDR3 sequence is 16 residues long. The CDR3 DNA is TGTGCCAGCAGTATACTAGCGGGGGTTTATACAGATACGCAGTATTTT. It yields the protein CASSILAGVYTDTQYF.

The rearrangement uses TRBV3-1 (or the pseudogene TRBV3-2) and TRBJ1-4; a weak D match, TRBD1 (6 bases). Germline assignment: CDR1 LGHDT and CDR2 YNNKEL (reference sequence). V was trimmed by 4 bases and J by 7 bases, leaving 19 bases between them. This CDR3 spans 16 amino acids. As DNA, the CDR3 is TGTGCCAGCAGCCGTTTGGTGGGGGGCGGTGGTGAAAAACTGTTTTTT. Protein: CASSRLVGGGGEKLFF.

The table lists this clone with a count of one. The chain recombines TRBV19 with TRBJ1-5; 12 nucleotides line up with TRBD1. The trim removed 6 bases at V and 6 bases at J, leaving 6 bases unmatched. The CDR3 totals 15 residues. Germline V gives CDR1 LNHDA, CDR2 SQIVND (reference sequence). The CDR3, as DNA: TGTGCCAGTAGGGTCGGGACAGGGGGCGGTCAGCCCCAGCATTTT. Its translation: CASRVGTGGGQPQHF.

The chain carries TRBV27 and TRBJ2-1; D is perhaps TRBD1 (6 bases). Germline-derived CDR1 and CDR2 are MNHEY and SMNVEV (reference sequence). The CDR3 is made up of 14 amino acids. V was shortened by 6 bases and J by 4 bases, with 13 bases between the two germline ends. CDR3 bases: TGTGCCAGCAGCCTAAGGGACACTTACAATGAGCAGTTCTTC. Encoded protein: CASSLRDTYNEQFF.

J is TRBJ2-7 and V is TRBV12-3 or TRBV12-4; D is undetermined. V lost 4 bases, J lost 6 bases, and 7 bases lay in between. The CDR3 runs 11 residues. The CDR3 reads CASSSDVEQYF. CDR3 nucleotides: TGTGCCAGCAGTTCAGACGTCGAGCAGTACTTC.

The V and J genes are TRBV27 and TRBJ2-3; the D gene is possibly TRBD1 (5 bases). V lost 6 bases to trimming and J lost 0 bases, with 10 bases between them. The CDR3 loop spans 14 amino acids. Germline values: CDR1 MNHEY, CDR2 SMNVEV (reference sequence). The DNA of the CDR3 is TGTGCCAGCAGCCTCAGGGATAGCACAGATACGCAGTATTTT. It codes for CASSLRDSTDTQYF.

This clone was seen a few times. Distinct nucleotide sequences in the sample also encode this CDR3. The chain joins TRBV20-1 to TRBJ1-1; D may be TRBD1 (6 bases). The CDR3 is made up of 11 amino acids. The germline CDR1 and CDR2 sequences are DFQATT and SNEGSKA (reference sequence). The V end lost 6 bases, the J end lost 8 bases, and 13 bases lay between the germline ends. CDR3 sequence (DNA): TGCAGTGCCCCAGGGGTGACCGAAGCTTTCTTT. Translating gives CSAPGVTEAFF.

V gene TRBV19 combines with J gene TRBJ2-5; 13 bases are a match to TRBD2. Germline V lookup: CDR1 LNHDA, CDR2 SQIVND (reference sequence). V lost 7 bases to trimming and J lost 1 base; unmatched junction nucleotides: 3. The CDR3 totals 15 residues. Here the CDR3 DNA reads TGTGCCAGTACCAGGACTAGCGGGGGCCAAGAGACCCAGTACTTC. Its translation is CASTRTSGGQETQYF.